This entry lists 2 T cell receptor beta chains sequenced from one sample in a study of T-cell memory formation after mild COVID-19. TCRdb itself ran the 5' RACE reads through MiXCR, one entry per CDR3 protein. The sample lists fewer than 40,000 distinct CDR3 sequences, about 7.7% seen once, with just under 30% in the top ten. Sequencing used PBMCs or a T cell subset sorted from them (not recorded which). The origin of the receptors is a man aged 18 to 35 who had mild COVID-19 (a few samples of this study predate the infection). Cell type and time point are not known.

This clonotype was counted at least ten times. This chain links TRBV5-1 with TRBJ2-5, with 10 bases aligning to TRBD1. V lost 2 bases, J lost 4 bases, and 5 bases stayed unmatched. The length of the CDR3 is 15 residues. Germline CDR1 SGHRS, CDR2 YFSETQ. The CDR3, as DNA: TGCGCCAGCAGCTTAGGGACAGGGGCATCAGAGACCCAGTACTTC. Translation gives CASSLGTGASETQYF.

This chain uses TRBV4-1 with TRBJ1-6; 9 nucleotides line up with TRBD1. CDR3 length: 18 amino acids. V was clipped by 0 bases and J by 9 bases; unmatched bases: 12. The germline CDR1 and CDR2 sequences are MGHRA and YSYEKL. The DNA for the CDR3 is TGCGCCAGCAGCCAAGATAACGGCGGGACAGGGATTATTTCACCCCTCCACTTT. Amino acid sequence: CASSQDNGGTGIISPLHF.